This T cell receptor (beta chain) derives from a study of post-analysis software for immune sequencing data. Overall study results and limits: Normalized Chao1 diversity was significantly lower in multiple sclerosis patients than in controls. Samples from one preparation batch, clustered by F measure, grouped strongly together. TRBV5-6, TRBV5-1 and TRBV20-1 belonged to a set of roughly 5 TRBV segments that were more frequent in patients than controls.

In the case of this clonotype: What it recognizes is unknown.

CDR1 MNHEY and CDR2 SVGAGI come from the germline V gene. The CDR3 is 14 residues long. The V end was cut by 4 bases, the J end by 5 bases, with 14 bases between. The TCR beta cDNA libraries contained unique molecular identifiers. There were 1 to 10 million T cells, and approximately 500,000 cDNA molecules came from them. TCRdb itself ran the PCR reads through MiXCR, one entry per CDR3 protein. The table lists about 820,000 distinct CDR3 sequences, 53% of them singletons. The chain carries TRBV6-5 and TRBJ1-2; maybe TRBD1 (6 bases). Sequencing was done on a sample of blood. The TCR comes from a girl aged 10-17 years with multiple sclerosis. In DNA form, the CDR3 reads TGTGCCAGCAGTTCCCGACCGGGGGCGTATGGCTACACCTTC. This encodes CASSSRPGAYGYTF.